The 25 T cell receptor beta chains below come from one sample, sequenced in a study of cytomegalovirus exposure and HLA in healthy donors. The PCR employed 60 Vbeta primers together with 13 Jbeta primers. Sequencing used immunoSEQ multiplex PCR; TCRdb keeps in-frame clones, though not all of them. The data show around 150,000 clones, approximately 80% seen once. Material: PBMCs. Receptors were obtained from a man aged 50-60 years in good health and CMV-seronegative.

CDR3 DNA sequence: TGTGCCAGCTCCCCAGGGGAGAGTGAGACCCAGTACTTC. Its translation: CASSPGESETQYF. The chain is built from TRBV18 and TRBJ2-5; D is perhaps TRBD1 (6 bases). V was clipped by 6 bases and J by 5 bases, with 13 bases between them. CDR1 KGHSH and CDR2 LQKENI come from the germline V gene. The CDR3 is 13 amino acids.

This clone turned up a few times. DNA of the CDR3: TGTGCCAGCAGCGTAGGGACAACAACTAATGAAAAACTGTTTTTT. Residues: CASSVGTTTNEKLFF. The chain combines TRBV9 with TRBJ1-4; TRBD1 might be the D (5 bases). The germline V gene has CDR1 SGDLS and CDR2 YYNGEE. The CDR3 has 15 amino acids. V was pared by 0 bases and J by 0 bases, with 6 bases between.

The CDR3 is CASSDSGGRETQYF. CDR3 bases: TGTGCCAGCAGTGACTCGGGGGGGAGAGAGACCCAGTACTTC. J is TRBJ2-5 and V is TRBV2; 8 bases fit TRBD2. V shed 3 bases and J 4 bases; nucleotides not matched to a gene: 4. The germline gives CDR1 SNHLY, CDR2 FYNNEI. The CDR3 has 14 amino acids.

This clone was seen only a few times. The rearrangement uses TRBV5-4 and TRBJ1-4, with 9 bases fitting TRBD1. The length of the CDR3 is 16 residues. Losses at the gene ends were 4 bases for V and 7 bases for J; bases not matched to a gene: 11. Germline CDR1 and CDR2: SGHNT and YYREEE (reference sequence). Written as DNA, the CDR3 is TGTGCCAGCAGCCCGACATTTGGACAGGGGAGTGAAAAACTGTTTTTT. Amino acids: CASSPTFGQGSEKLFF.

This chain connects TRBV9 to TRBJ2-1; 7 positions agree with TRBD2. The junction had 6 bases not matched to a gene; V was cut back by 0 bases and J by 12 bases. Germline assignment: CDR1 SGDLS and CDR2 YYNGEE. CDR3 size: 13 residues. The CDR3 DNA reads TGTGCCAGCAGCGTAGCTTCTAGCGGTGGGCAGTTCTTC. It codes for CASSVASSGGQFF.

This clone has only one observation. The chain is built from TRBV6-6 and TRBJ1-1; 8 bases match TRBD1. Germline V gene lookup returns CDR1 MNHNY and CDR2 SVGAGI (reference sequence). The ends lost 1 base at V and 2 bases at J; junction bases unmatched: 6. CDR3 length: 16 amino acids. CDR3 in DNA: TGTGCCAGCAGTTACTTCCGGACAGGGTCCAACACTGAAGCTTTCTTT. Protein: CASSYFRTGSNTEAFF.

The J gene is TRBJ2-3, the V gene TRBV19; D is uncertain. The germline V gene has CDR1 LNHDA and CDR2 SQIVND (reference sequence). The CDR3 totals 14 residues. V shed 7 bases and J shed 4 bases, with 15 bases lying between them. CDR3 protein: CASTVGSWADTQYF. The CDR3 region has the DNA TGTGCCAGTACGGTCGGTAGCTGGGCAGATACGCAGTATTTT.

V and J are TRBV7-9 and TRBJ1-1; the D gene is possibly TRBD1 (5 bases). Germline V CDR1 and CDR2: SEHNR, FQNEAQ (reference sequence). The CDR3 contains 15 residues. The germline V and J ends were trimmed by 5 bases and 3 bases, with 16 bases remaining between them. DNA of the CDR3: TGTGCCAGCAGCCGAACGCCGGGGGTCGACACTGAAGCTTTCTTT. Its protein product is CASSRTPGVDTEAFF.

The chain couples TRBV29-1 to TRBJ1-5; 8 bases line up with TRBD1. CDR1 and CDR2 from the germline V gene are SQVTM and ANQGSEA. Trimming at V came to 5 bases and at J to 6 bases, leaving 9 bases not matched to a gene. CDR3 length: 14 amino acids. CDR3 amino acids: CSVLTGTGGQPQHF. CDR3 in DNA: TGCAGCGTTCTTACCGGGACAGGTGGTCAGCCCCAGCATTTT.

The rearrangement links TRBV9 to TRBJ1-1, with 7 bases matching TRBD1. This CDR3 is built from 13 residues. Germline CDR1 and CDR2: SGDLS and YYNGEE. The ends lost 4 bases at V and 8 bases at J; junction bases unmatched: 8. CDR3 protein: CASSPTGRGEAFF. CDR3 coding DNA: TGTGCCAGCAGCCCGACAGGGCGAGGGGAAGCTTTCTTT.

As DNA, the CDR3 is TGTGCCAGCAGCTTAGAGCGGCCACCTAGGGAGACCCAGTACTTC. It translates to CASSLERPPRETQYF. The chain links TRBV7-6 to TRBJ2-5, with a weak D call TRBD2 (5 bases). Trimming stripped 1 base from V and 5 bases from J, with 14 bases between. This CDR3 has 15 residues. Germline CDR1 SGHVS, CDR2 FNYEAQ. Combining the CDR3 with reference TRBV7-6 and TRBJ2-5 gives the whole variable domain GAGVSQSPRYKVTKRGQDVALRCDPISGHVSLYWYRQALGQGPEFLTYFNYEAQQDKSGLPNDRFSAERPEGSISTLTIQRTEQRDSAMYRCASSLERPPRETQYFGPGTRLLVL.

The chain is built from TRBV7-9 and TRBJ1-1; D is ambiguous. Deletions cut 5 bases from V and 1 base from J, with 17 bases between. This CDR3 contains 16 residues. CDR1 and CDR2 (germline): SEHNR, FQNEAQ (reference sequence). This chain's CDR3 is CASSPDKALTNTEAFF. The CDR3 DNA reads as TGTGCCAGCAGCCCAGACAAGGCCCTAACGAACACTGAAGCTTTCTTT.

This clone has just one count. J is TRBJ2-1 and V is TRBV2, with TRBD2 identical over 10 bases. The V and J ends lost 5 bases and 2 bases, in that order; junction bases with no gene match: 3. CDR3 length equals 15 residues. Per the germline V gene, CDR1 is SNHLY and CDR2 is FYNNEI. CDR3 region: CASSRLAGTYNEQFF. For the CDR3, the DNA is TGTGCCAGCAGTAGACTAGCGGGCACCTACAATGAGCAGTTCTTC. Full variable domain (rest looked up from reference TRBV2 and TRBJ2-1): EPEVTQTPSHQVTQMGQEVILRCVPISNHLYFYWYRQILGQKVEFLVSFYNNEISEKSEIFDDQFSVERPDGSNFTLKIRSTKLEDSAMYFCASSRLAGTYNEQFFGPGTRLTVL.

This clone was detected a few times. The J gene is TRBJ2-3, the V gene TRBV15; TRBD1 might be the D (5 bases). Trimming removed 2 bases at V and 4 bases at J, with 13 bases between. The CDR3 is made up of 15 amino acids. Germline loops: CDR1 LNHNV, CDR2 YYDKDF (reference sequence). The CDR3 bases are TGTGCCACCAGCAGACAAAAAGGGGCCCCAGATACGCAGTATTTT. Translating it yields CATSRQKGAPDTQYF.

The chain links TRBV18 to TRBJ2-5; D not resolved. Trimming shortened V by 5 bases and J by 4 bases, and 5 bases separated the two germline ends. From germline, CDR1 is KGHSH and CDR2 LQKENI. This CDR3 is built from 11 residues. The CDR3 reads CASSNIETQYF. In DNA form, the CDR3 reads TGTGCCAGCTCAAATATAGAGACCCAGTACTTC. Full variable domain (remainder filled in from reference TRBV18 and TRBJ2-5): NAGVMQNPRHLVRRRGQEARLRCSPMKGHSHVYWYRQLPEEGLKFMVYLQKENIIDESGMPKERFSAEFPKEGPSILRIQQVVRGDSAAYFCASSNIETQYFGPGTRLLVL.

This clone was picked up a small number of times. The V and J genes are TRBV5-8 and TRBJ2-3; the D gene is possibly TRBD2 (7 bases). CDR3 length equals 15 residues. Germline values: CDR1 SGHTS, CDR2 YDEGEE. Trimming cost V 0 bases and J 6 bases, with 14 bases left between them. CDR3 region: CASSLAGEGEDTQYF. Here the CDR3 DNA reads TGTGCCAGCAGCTTGGCCGGGGAGGGGGAGGATACGCAGTATTTT.

The chain links TRBV7-2 to TRBJ2-7; TRBD1 aligns across 11 bases. The germline CDR1 and CDR2 sequences are SGHTA and FQGNSA. This CDR3 is 14 amino acids long. With V trimmed by 6 bases and J by 0 bases, 1 base remained unmatched. In nucleotides, the CDR3 is TGTGCCAGCAGTGGACAGGGGGCCTCCTACGAGCAGTACTTC. It translates to CASSGQGASYEQYF.

The rearrangement links TRBV6-6 to TRBJ2-1; TRBD2 aligns across 8 bases. V shed 5 bases, J shed 2 bases, and the junction held 5 bases outside the gene matches. Germline loops: CDR1 MNHNY, CDR2 SVGAGI (reference sequence). This CDR3 has 15 amino acids. The CDR3 protein is CASSPSSGPYNEQFF. DNA for the CDR3: TGTGCCAGCAGTCCTTCTAGCGGGCCCTACAATGAGCAGTTCTTC.

This clone has a single count. This rearrangement joins TRBV9 to TRBJ1-1; D not certain. CDR1 is SGDLS and CDR2 is YYNGEE in the germline V gene. Trimming took 2 bases from V and 5 from J, leaving 10 bases between them. The CDR3 totals 13 residues. The CDR3 DNA sequence: TGTGCCAGCAGCGTGGCGGGAAGAACTGAAGCTTTCTTT. Its translation: CASSVAGRTEAFF.

The CDR3 spells CAWSEQTRAFF. As DNA, the CDR3 is TGTGCCTGGAGTGAACAGACCCGGGCTTTCTTT. The V call is TRBV30, the J call TRBJ1-1; unclear D gene. CDR3 length: 11 amino acids. The V end lost 1 base, the J end lost 11 bases, and 11 bases lay between the germline ends. The germline V gene has CDR1 GTSNPN and CDR2 SVGIG (reference sequence).

J is TRBJ2-7 and V is TRBV5-1, with D unclear. Germline CDR1 reads SGHRS; CDR2 reads YFSETQ. CDR3 length: 14 amino acids. Between the trimmed V and J ends, which lost 3 bases and 3 bases, there was a span of 13 bases. Here the CDR3 reads CASSSGAASYEQYF. CDR3 coding DNA: TGCGCCAGCAGCTCTGGCGCTGCTAGCTACGAGCAGTACTTC.

This clone occurred a few times. V is TRBV5-1 and J is TRBJ2-7; 11 nucleotides agree with TRBD2. The V and J ends lost 2 bases and 1 base, in that order; junction bases with no gene match: 5. The germline V gene encodes CDR1 SGHRS and CDR2 YFSETQ. The CDR3 length is 16 residues. The CDR3 bases are TGCGCCAGCAGCTTACAACTAGCGGGGGAATCCTACGAGCAGTACTTC. Its protein is CASSLQLAGESYEQYF.

The gene calls are TRBV18 and TRBJ2-3; 15 bases are shared with TRBD2. Trimming took 2 bases from V and 0 from J; bases not matched to a gene: 3. This CDR3 spans 18 amino acids. The germline V gene encodes CDR1 KGHSH and CDR2 LQKENI. The CDR3 DNA sequence: TGTGCCAGCTCACCAAAGGGACTAGCGGGAGGAAGCACAGATACGCAGTATTTT. Its translation is CASSPKGLAGGSTDTQYF.

The chain couples TRBV7-9 to TRBJ1-1; TRBD1 is a possible D gene (6 bases). With 5 bases removed from V and 5 bases from J, the gap between germline ends came to 15 bases. This CDR3 contains 14 residues. CDR1 is SEHNR, CDR2 FQNEAQ, per germline (reference sequence). The CDR3 is CASSHGGQDTEAFF. The CDR3 DNA sequence: TGTGCCAGCAGCCACGGGGGGCAGGATACTGAAGCTTTCTTT.

A remark on this clone: A read error may account for a junction end that differs from germline. In nucleotides, the CDR3 is TGTTCCAGCAGCCTAATGAGCTACGAGCAGTACTTC. As protein: CSSSLMSYEQYF. The chain is built from TRBV7-9 and TRBJ2-7; D is ambiguous. The CDR3 is 12 residues long. Germline V gene data show CDR1 as SEHNR and CDR2 as FQNEAQ (reference sequence).